This is a list of T cell receptor beta chains from one sample in a study of T cell responses to AZD1222 COVID-19 vaccine. Libraries were prepared by immunoSEQ multiplex PCR; TCRdb keeps only in-frame clonotypes and omits some of them. The sample carries 70,000 to 95,000 clones, around 87% recorded once. Sequencing used peripheral blood, obtained 28 days after the second AZD1222 dose. Source of these receptors: an adult who received the AZD1222 COVID-19 vaccine. Each CDR3 is given with its conserved first and last residue. Fields, in order: CDR3 protein, J gene, clone size, V gene. Size is stated for part of the rows, as once, few or many counts, or as a class when the clone is expanded.

CDR3aa: CASSLYRDSYEQYF
j_gene: TRBJ2-7
abundance: -
v_gene: TRBV6-5

CDR3aa: CASRAGTAGEQYF
j_gene: TRBJ2-7
abundance: -
v_gene: TRBV7-6

CDR3aa: CASSLLRADNEKLFF
j_gene: TRBJ1-4
abundance: -
v_gene: TRBV11-2

CDR3aa: CASSQGLVTEYEQYF
j_gene: TRBJ2-7
abundance: -
v_gene: TRBV4-2

CDR3aa: CASSLMQGDSGELFF
j_gene: TRBJ2-2
abundance: -
v_gene: TRBV7-9

CDR3aa: CASSPMPTASGANVLTF
j_gene: TRBJ2-6
abundance: -
v_gene: TRBV7-6

CDR3aa: CASRSEGTGELFF
j_gene: TRBJ2-2
abundance: -
v_gene: TRBV5-1

CDR3aa: CASSSGQGASSPLHF
j_gene: TRBJ1-6
abundance: -
v_gene: TRBV6-5

CDR3aa: CASSLIVRALKLEETQYF
j_gene: TRBJ2-5
abundance: -
v_gene: TRBV7-9

CDR3aa: CASSPDQGRGGYTF
j_gene: TRBJ1-2
abundance: -
v_gene: TRBV5-1

CDR3aa: CASSAGTGGFTGANVLTF
j_gene: TRBJ2-6
abundance: -
v_gene: TRBV19

CDR3aa: CASSNRVRYGYTF
j_gene: TRBJ1-2
abundance: -
v_gene: TRBV6-2/TRBV6-3

CDR3aa: CASSLAGLNTEAFF
j_gene: TRBJ1-1
abundance: -
v_gene: TRBV7-2

CDR3aa: CASSYSSSPPAQGGTGASTTEAFF
j_gene: TRBJ1-1
abundance: once
v_gene: TRBV6-7

CDR3aa: CASKRTGPYEQYF
j_gene: TRBJ2-7
abundance: -
v_gene: TRBV6-6

CDR3aa: CASSRDSSYNEQFF
j_gene: TRBJ2-1
abundance: -
v_gene: TRBV27

CDR3aa: CASSIEGTLGNTIYF
j_gene: TRBJ1-3
abundance: -
v_gene: TRBV19

CDR3aa: CASRDGLENEKLFF
j_gene: TRBJ1-4
abundance: -
v_gene: TRBV6-5

CDR3aa: CASSLGFYLEDGFYEQYF
j_gene: TRBJ2-7
abundance: -
v_gene: TRBV11-2

CDR3aa: CASRGPYNSPLHF
j_gene: TRBJ1-6
abundance: few
v_gene: TRBV12-3/TRBV12-4

CDR3aa: CASRLSYEQYF
j_gene: TRBJ2-7
abundance: -
v_gene: TRBV7-2

CDR3aa: CAISESGLQAGRNGELFF
j_gene: TRBJ2-2
abundance: -
v_gene: TRBV10-3

CDR3aa: CARGTGGDGMNTEAFF
j_gene: TRBJ1-1
abundance: -
v_gene: TRBV19

CDR3aa: CASRLLAGGTGELFF
j_gene: TRBJ2-2
abundance: -
v_gene: TRBV3-1/TRBV3-2

CDR3aa: CASSFGSAGGRFYNEQFF
j_gene: TRBJ2-1
abundance: -
v_gene: TRBV11-2

CDR3aa: CATSRVRDSEAFF
j_gene: TRBJ1-1
abundance: -
v_gene: TRBV15

CDR3aa: CASSSLYQETQYF
j_gene: TRBJ2-5
abundance: once
v_gene: TRBV11-3

CDR3aa: CAWSGGLVNQPQHF
j_gene: TRBJ1-5
abundance: few
v_gene: TRBV30

CDR3aa: CASSYGQGVGNYGYTF
j_gene: TRBJ1-2
abundance: -
v_gene: TRBV5-1

CDR3aa: CASSHTGAMNTEAFF
j_gene: TRBJ1-1
abundance: -
v_gene: TRBV4-2

CDR3aa: CATSDSGTWTLRGNQPQHF
j_gene: TRBJ1-5
abundance: -
v_gene: TRBV24-1

CDR3aa: CASSEEVALNTEAFF
j_gene: TRBJ1-1
abundance: medium-sized
v_gene: TRBV6-1

CDR3aa: CASSRSGSYEQYF
j_gene: TRBJ2-7
abundance: -
v_gene: TRBV7-3

CDR3aa: CASSLSASYEQYF
j_gene: TRBJ2-7
abundance: -
v_gene: TRBV7-2

CDR3aa: CASSLVSGQLFF
j_gene: TRBJ1-4
abundance: -
v_gene: TRBV13

CDR3aa: CASSPGLAWEDTQYF
j_gene: TRBJ2-3
abundance: -
v_gene: TRBV5-4

CDR3aa: CASSLRYTEAFF
j_gene: TRBJ1-1
abundance: -
v_gene: TRBV5-6